This T cell receptor beta chain is from a study of T cell responses to AZD1222 COVID-19 vaccine. Germline CDR1 SNHLY, CDR2 FYNNEI. V lost 8 bases and J lost 5, with 15 bases in between. There are 13 residues in the CDR3. By its share, this clone is medium-sized (0.01 to 0.1%). Its antigen is unidentified. Libraries were prepared by immunoSEQ multiplex PCR; TCRdb keeps only in-frame clonotypes and omits some of them. This sample carries 75,000 to 95,000 clones, 88% of them seen once, and the ten largest clones take approximately 11%. Points from the study as a whole: Without day 14 samples, only post-peak T cell repertoires were studied. Reportedly, nearly half of unique spike TCRs recognized epitopes outside B.1.351/B.1.1.7 mutations. Baseline antibody screening turned up just a handful of seropositive AZD1222 recipients. A mostly white British donor set with more females was recruited, and clonal diversity was possibly underestimated.

Sequenced here: peripheral blood, sampled 28 days after the second dose of the MenACWY control vaccine. The source of this sequence is an adult who received the MenACWY meningococcal vaccine as a control. The chain links TRBV2 to TRBJ1-2; TRBD1 might be the D (5 bases). In DNA, the CDR3 is TGTGCCAGCCGGGGGACCGCTCTTTATGGCTACACCTTC. It specifies CASRGTALYGYTF.